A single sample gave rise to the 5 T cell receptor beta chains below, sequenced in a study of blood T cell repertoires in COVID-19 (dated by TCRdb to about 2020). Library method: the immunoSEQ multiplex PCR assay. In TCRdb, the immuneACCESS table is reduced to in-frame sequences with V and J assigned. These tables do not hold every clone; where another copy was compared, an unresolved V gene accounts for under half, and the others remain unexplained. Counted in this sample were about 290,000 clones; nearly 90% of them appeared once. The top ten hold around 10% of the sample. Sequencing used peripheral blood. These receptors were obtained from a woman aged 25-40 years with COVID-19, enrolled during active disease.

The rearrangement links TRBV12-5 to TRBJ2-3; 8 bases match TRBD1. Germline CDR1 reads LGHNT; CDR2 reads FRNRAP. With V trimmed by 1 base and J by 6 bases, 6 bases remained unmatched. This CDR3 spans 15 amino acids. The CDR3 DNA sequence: TGTGCTAGTGGTTTGGGGACAGGGACATCGGATACGCAGTATTTT. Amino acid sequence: CASGLGTGTSDTQYF.

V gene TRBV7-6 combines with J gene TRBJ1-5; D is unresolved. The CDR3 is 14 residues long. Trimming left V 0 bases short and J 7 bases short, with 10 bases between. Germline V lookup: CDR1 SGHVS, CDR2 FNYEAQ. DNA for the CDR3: TGTGCCAGCAGCTTAGCGGGTGCGGGACAGCCCCAGCATTTT. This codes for CASSLAGAGQPQHF. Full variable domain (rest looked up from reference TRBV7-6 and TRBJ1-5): GAGVSQSPRYKVTKRGQDVALRCDPISGHVSLYWYRQALGQGPEFLTYFNYEAQQDKSGLPNDRFSAERPEGSISTLTIQRTEQRDSAMYRCASSLAGAGQPQHFGDGTRLSIL.

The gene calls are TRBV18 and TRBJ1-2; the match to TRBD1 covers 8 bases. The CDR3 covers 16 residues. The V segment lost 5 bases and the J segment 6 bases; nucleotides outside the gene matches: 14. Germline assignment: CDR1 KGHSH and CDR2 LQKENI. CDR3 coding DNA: TGTGCCAGCTCAGGATCCACGGGACAGGTTGGCCATGGCTACACCTTC. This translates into CASSGSTGQVGHGYTF.

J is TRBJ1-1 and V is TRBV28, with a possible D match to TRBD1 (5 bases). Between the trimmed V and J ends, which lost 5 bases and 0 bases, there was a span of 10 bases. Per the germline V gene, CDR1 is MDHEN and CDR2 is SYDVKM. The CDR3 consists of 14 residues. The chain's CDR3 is CASSLLQVNTEAFF. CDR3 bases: TGTGCCAGCAGTCTCCTACAGGTGAACACTGAAGCTTTCTTT.

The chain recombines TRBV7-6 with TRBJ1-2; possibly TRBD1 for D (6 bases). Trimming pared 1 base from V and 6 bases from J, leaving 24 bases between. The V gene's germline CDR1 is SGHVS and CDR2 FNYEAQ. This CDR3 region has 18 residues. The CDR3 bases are TGTGCCAGCAGCTTAGGGGGGATCAGGGGCGATCTACCAGATGGCTACACCTTC. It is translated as CASSLGGIRGDLPDGYTF. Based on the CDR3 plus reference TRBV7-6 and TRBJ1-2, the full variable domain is GAGVSQSPRYKVTKRGQDVALRCDPISGHVSLYWYRQALGQGPEFLTYFNYEAQQDKSGLPNDRFSAERPEGSISTLTIQRTEQRDSAMYRCASSLGGIRGDLPDGYTFGSGTRLTVV.